These 24 T cell receptor beta chains were sequenced from one sample in a study of regulatory T cells in long-lasting Graves disease. For TCR beta, libraries came from iRepertoire HTBI primers and Arm-PCR of CDR3 regions. TCRdb processed the multiplex PCR reads anew with MiXCR; each CDR3 protein has one entry. This table holds under 450,000 distinct CDR3 sequences, roughly 10% found once. As to time point: newly diagnosed GD, antithyroid drugs for less than 3 months. PBMC RNA was the source of the TCR library. These same data were also listed under a study on T cells in Graves' hyperthyroidism and ophthalmopathy.

Sequenced here: peripheral blood mononuclear cells (PBMCs), sampled at new diagnosis, from a patient treated with antithyroid drugs. The receptors shown here come from a woman between 18 and 30 years old with Graves disease.

This clonotype showed up many times. The chain recombines TRBV6-2 or TRBV6-3 with TRBJ2-7; TRBD2 aligns across 13 bases. The CDR3 runs to 18 residues. The V gene's germline CDR1 is MNHEY and CDR2 SVGEGT. The V gene end was trimmed by 6 bases and the J gene end by 5 bases; junction bases not matched to a gene: 16. The CDR3 region has the DNA TGTGCCAGCAGCACGACTAGCGGGAGGCCTCTAAAGGGGAACGAGCAGTACTTC. It codes for CASSTTSGRPLKGNEQYF.

This clonotype occurred a few times. The genes are TRBV7-2 and TRBJ2-2; a weak D match, TRBD2 (5 bases). Trimming shortened V by 3 bases and J by 8 bases, and 7 bases separated the two germline ends. CDR3 length: 12 amino acids. Germline values: CDR1 SGHTA, CDR2 FQGNSA. CDR3 in DNA: TGTGCCAGCAGCTTGACTACTGGGGAGCTGTTTTTT. As protein: CASSLTTGELFF.

Worth noting for this clonotype: A single base is all that separates this from a far larger clone, so a read error is likely. V usage is TRBV11-2 and J usage is TRBJ2-3; either TRBD1 or TRBD2 may fit D (6 bases each). The J call may be incorrect, as the DNA end agrees better with TRBJ2-1. This CDR3 contains 15 residues. Germline V gene data show CDR1 as SGHAT and CDR2 as FQNNGV. Here the CDR3 DNA reads TGTGCCAGCAGCTTAGCACCAGTGGGGGGCTACGAGCAGTTCTTC. It is translated as CASSLAPVGGYEQFF.

The chain is built from TRBV29-1 and TRBJ1-1; 7 positions agree with TRBD1. The CDR3 loop spans 14 amino acids. Germline loops: CDR1 SQVTM, CDR2 ANQGSEA. The trim removed 7 bases at V and 1 base at J, leaving 9 bases unmatched. The CDR3 sequence is CSGRVDRTNTEAFF. CDR3 sequence (DNA): TGCAGCGGGAGGGTGGACAGGACGAACACTGAAGCTTTCTTT.

The chain combines TRBV20-1 with TRBJ2-3; TRBD2 aligns across 11 bases. There are 15 residues in the CDR3. The germline CDR1 and CDR2 sequences are DFQATT and SNEGSKA (reference sequence). V shed 2 bases and J 1 base; nucleotides not matched to a gene: 2. CDR3 loop: CSARPLAGGTDTQYF. CDR3 sequence (DNA): TGCAGTGCTAGACCACTAGCGGGGGGCACAGATACGCAGTATTTT.

This clonotype was seen repeatedly, ten times or more. V and J are TRBV7-9 and TRBJ2-1, with 8 bases fitting TRBD2. V dropped 2 bases and J dropped 6; count of bases not matched to a gene: 15. The CDR3 runs to 18 residues. Germline V lookup: CDR1 SEHNR, CDR2 FQNEAQ (reference sequence). In nucleotides, the CDR3 is TGTGCCAGCAGCTTACCTCTTCGGGGGGGCCGAGCCCCCAATGAGCAGTTCTTC. Encoded protein: CASSLPLRGGRAPNEQFF.

This clonotype was seen repeatedly, ten times or more. The chain uses TRBV2 and TRBJ1-3, with 8 nucleotides matching TRBD1. Germline CDR1 reads SNHLY; CDR2 reads FYNNEI. The CDR3 covers 15 residues. V was pared by 8 bases and J by 3 bases, with 9 bases of the junction left unmatched. The CDR3 reads CASRDGQGYGNTIYF. CDR3 sequence (DNA): TGTGCCAGCCGGGACGGACAGGGATATGGAAACACCATATATTTT.

This clonotype occurred many times. The CDR3 region has the DNA TGTGCCAGCAGTCAGAACCGGGACTACAACAATGAGCAGTTCTTC. It specifies CASSQNRDYNNEQFF. The chain uses TRBV28 and TRBJ2-1, with TRBD2 identical over 7 bases. The CDR3 runs 15 residues. Germline trimming cut 5 bases from V and 5 bases from J; bases unmatched to any gene: 9. From germline, CDR1 is MDHEN and CDR2 SYDVKM.

This clonotype appeared many times. V usage is TRBV20-1 and J usage is TRBJ1-1, with D hard to call. V was clipped by 5 bases and J by 9 bases, with 13 bases between them. CDR3 length: 11 amino acids. Germline lookup yields CDR1 DFQATT and CDR2 SNEGSKA (reference sequence). The CDR3 sequence is CSAYRAGKAFF. DNA for the CDR3: TGCAGTGCTTATAGAGCCGGGAAAGCTTTCTTT.

In this sample, this clonotype turned up many times. A read error may produce the germline difference seen at one junction end. The rearrangement uses TRBV27 and TRBJ2-1; 12 bases agree with TRBD2. The CDR3 loop spans 15 amino acids. Germline-derived CDR1 and CDR2 are MNHEY and SMNVEV (reference sequence). CDR3 coding DNA: TGTGCCAGCAAAGGACTAGCGGGGAACTACATTGAGCAGTTCTTC. Encoded protein: CASKGLAGNYIEQFF.

This clonotype turned up a few times. The chain carries TRBV6-1 and TRBJ2-5, with 8 bases that match TRBD1. There are 16 residues in the CDR3. The germline V gene encodes CDR1 MNHNS and CDR2 SASEGT. Unmatched junction bases numbered 10, after V lost 7 bases and J lost 0 bases. The CDR3 nucleotides are TGTGCCAGCACCTATACGAGGACAGGGTACCAAGAGACCCAGTACTTC. It encodes CASTYTRTGYQETQYF.

This clonotype has more than one count but fewer than ten. The V and J genes are TRBV29-1 and TRBJ2-3, with TRBD2 matching 7 bases. Germline assignment: CDR1 SQVTM and CDR2 ANQGSEA. The CDR3 is made up of 16 amino acids. J lost 2 bases, V lost 2 bases, and 10 bases had no gene match. The CDR3 DNA sequence: TGCAGCGTTGAACCTTGGCTAGCGGATAACACAGATACGCAGTATTTT. This encodes CSVEPWLADNTDTQYF.

In its sample, this clonotype was seen many times. CDR3 loop: CASSVHHTEAFF. CDR3 in DNA: TGTGCCAGCAGCGTTCACCACACTGAAGCTTTCTTT. The chain employs TRBV6-1 and TRBJ1-1; D is unclear. CDR1 and CDR2 (germline): MNHNS, SASEGT. The CDR3 length is 12 residues. V lost 6 bases and J 3 bases, leaving 8 bases between the germline ends.

The chain employs TRBV7-3 and TRBJ2-5, with D possibly matching TRBD1 (6 bases). The CDR3 loop spans 14 amino acids. Germline V lookup: CDR1 SGHTA, CDR2 FQGTGA. The germline V and J ends were trimmed by 4 bases and 2 bases, with 11 bases remaining between them. The CDR3 protein is CASSSTGRQETQYF. In nucleotides, the CDR3 is TGTGCCAGCAGCTCCACAGGGCGGCAAGAGACCCAGTACTTC.

In its sample, this clonotype was seen many times. The J gene is TRBJ2-7, the V gene TRBV6-2 or TRBV6-3; the match to TRBD2 covers 14 bases. CDR1 is MNHEY and CDR2 is SVGEGT in the germline V gene. V lost 8 bases to trimming and J lost 6 bases; unmatched junction nucleotides: 3. There are 13 residues in the CDR3. DNA for the CDR3: TGTGCCAGCTCGGGACTAGCGGGAGTCGAGCAGTACTTC. Residues: CASSGLAGVEQYF.

This clonotype was seen ten or more times. The chain is built from TRBV28 and TRBJ2-7; D tentatively fits TRBD1 or TRBD2 (5 bases each). V lost 3 bases and J lost 3, with 21 bases in between. The CDR3 runs to 17 residues. The germline V gene encodes CDR1 MDHEN and CDR2 SYDVKM. The chain's CDR3 is CASSFALGAGGLYEQYF. CDR3 sequence (DNA): TGTGCCAGCAGTTTCGCACTTGGGGCGGGCGGACTCTACGAGCAGTACTTC.

Details on this clonotype: A much larger clone is a single base away; this may be a read error. The rearrangement uses TRBV7-2 and TRBJ2-3; D possibly uses TRBD1 or TRBD2 (6 bases each). Trimming removed 5 bases at V and 3 bases at J, with 18 bases between. The CDR3 covers 16 residues. The germline V gene encodes CDR1 SGHTA and CDR2 FQGNSA. CDR3 region: CASSPPLPGATDTQYF. The CDR3 DNA sequence: TGTGCCAGCAGCCCCCCCTTACCGGGGGCGACAGATACGCAGTATTTT.

This clonotype showed up many times. Lacking the conserved final phenylalanine or tryptophan, this CDR3 likely reflects a read error. The rearrangement links TRBV27 to TRBJ2-7, with D hard to call. From germline, CDR1 is MNHEY and CDR2 SMNVEV (reference sequence). V was clipped by 4 bases and J by 3 bases, with 16 bases between them. This CDR3 is built from 15 residues. The CDR3 coding sequence is TGTGCCAGCAGTTACTCCCCTGGGGAATTCTACGAGCAGTACCTC. Its protein is CASSYSPGEFYEQYL.

This clonotype was counted many times. The chain employs TRBV12-3 or TRBV12-4 and TRBJ2-3, with 9 bases aligning to TRBD2. The CDR3 is made up of 14 amino acids. The ends lost 6 bases at V and 2 bases at J; junction bases unmatched: 3. CDR3 residues: CASRIAGDTDTQYF. In nucleotides, the CDR3 is TGTGCCAGCAGGATAGCGGGAGACACAGATACGCAGTATTTT.

This clonotype was picked up many times. The CDR3 spells CASSPMGRGAYNEQFF. CDR3 DNA sequence: TGTGCCAGCAGCCCGATGGGCCGGGGGGCCTACAATGAGCAGTTCTTC. The chain couples TRBV7-6 to TRBJ2-1, with 7 bases that match TRBD2. Losses at the gene ends were 5 bases for V and 2 bases for J; bases not matched to a gene: 9. Germline loops: CDR1 SGHVS, CDR2 FNYEAQ. This CDR3 has 16 residues.

Ten or more counts support this clonotype. V is TRBV24-1 and J is TRBJ2-6; D is possibly TRBD1 (6 bases). This CDR3 spans 18 amino acids. V was cut by 9 bases and J by 0 bases, with 20 bases left in between. Per the germline V gene, CDR1 is KGHDR and CDR2 is SFDVKD. The CDR3 region is CATAVGDTTFSGANVLTF. The CDR3 DNA sequence: TGTGCCACCGCTGTTGGGGACACGACTTTCTCTGGGGCCAACGTCCTGACTTTC.

This clonotype occurred many times. This CDR3 is CASSEGLAGDGGELFF. CDR3 coding DNA: TGTGCCAGCAGTGAAGGCCTAGCGGGGGATGGCGGGGAGCTGTTTTTT. The chain joins TRBV2 to TRBJ2-2; 10 nucleotides match TRBD2. V lost 1 base, J lost 7 bases, and 6 bases stayed unmatched. CDR1 and CDR2 (germline): SNHLY, FYNNEI. The CDR3 covers 16 residues.

This clonotype has a count of ten or more. The rearrangement links TRBV7-3 to TRBJ2-3; 8 bases match TRBD2. The CDR3 extends over 15 amino acids. Germline V gene data show CDR1 as SGHTA and CDR2 as FQGTGA. The V and J ends lost 5 bases and 2 bases, in that order; junction bases with no gene match: 6. CDR3 in DNA: TGTGCCAGCAGCCTAGTAGCGGGAACCACAGATACGCAGTATTTT. It specifies CASSLVAGTTDTQYF.

This clonotype has ten or more counts. The chain recombines TRBV6-5 with TRBJ1-2, with 9 bases that match TRBD1. CDR3 length: 16 amino acids. Trimming took 2 bases from V and 5 from J; bases not matched to a gene: 9. Germline V gene lookup returns CDR1 MNHEY and CDR2 SVGAGI. The CDR3 bases are TGTGCCAGCAGTTACCAATATTCCGGGACAGGGTATGGCTACACCTTC. It encodes CASSYQYSGTGYGYTF.